A single sample gave rise to the 27 T cell receptor beta chains below, sequenced in a study of CD8+ T cells in alopecia areata. Reverse transcription of extracted RNA yielded cDNA, which provided the sequencing template. The method was immunoSEQ multiplex PCR; TCRdb's version includes in-frame clones alone and lacks a portion of them. The profile covers 90,000 to 130,000 clones, none occurring a single time. The specimen was lesional skin. Receptors were obtained from a C3H/HeJ mouse with alopecia areata. Strain MHC haplotype: H2-k.

Only a few counts were recorded for this clone. Any gene name here is a mouse gene name. The CDR3 end is not reached by the read, which stops 4 residues before it; the germline J gene fills it in. Other DNA sequences in this specimen translate into the identical CDR3. The chain is built from TRBV17 and TRBJ2-1, with a weak D call TRBD1 (6 bases). The CDR3 runs to 14 residues. Trimming cost V 6 bases and J 3 bases, with 12 bases left between them. Germline V gene data show CDR1 as MNHDT and CDR2 as YYDKIL. This CDR3 reads CASSRAGVYAEQFF. The CDR3 bases that were read are TGTGCTAGCAGCAGGGCAGGGGTCTATGCT.

Comments on this clone: Mouse names are used for the genes. The read finishes 4 residues shy of the CDR3 end, and the germline J gene is used to complete it. The chain recombines TRBV31 with TRBJ2-2; possible D gene TRBD1, 6 bases. Between the trimmed V and J ends, which lost 0 bases and 4 bases, there was a span of 6 bases. This CDR3 has 13 residues. Germline CDR1 GKSSPN, CDR2 SITVG. The sequenced CDR3 bases are TGTGCCTGGAGTCTAGGGGGCACCGGG. Its protein product is CAWSLGGTG. The CDR3 reads in full as CAWSLGGTGQLYF.

Concerning this clone: TCRdb lists a protein that is different at residue 12 from the translated DNA; the protein given here uses the DNA translation. The gene names here belong to mouse. Sequencing ends 3 residues short of the CDR3 end; the germline J gene provides the rest. This rearrangement joins TRBV1 to TRBJ1-3, with D tentatively TRBD1 (6 bases). From germline, CDR1 is NSQYPW and CDR2 LRSPGD (reference sequence). V lost 3 bases and J 0 bases, leaving 9 bases between the germline ends. The CDR3 runs 15 residues. CDR3 sequence: CTCSAQGRSGNTLYF. The sequenced CDR3 bases are TGCACCTGCAGTGCTCAGGGGCGTTCTGGAAATACG.

This clone was picked up a small number of times. The germline and genes are mouse ones. The observed sequence ends 4 residues before the CDR3 terminus, with the missing tail filled in from the germline J gene. The rearrangement uses TRBV1 and TRBJ1-1, with TRBD1 matching over 12 bases. This CDR3 comprises 15 residues. CDR1 and CDR2 from the germline V gene are NSQYPW and LRSPGD (reference sequence). This chain's CDR3 is CTCSAEGDRGLEVFF. CDR3 DNA, as far as it was read: TGCACCTGCAGTGCAGAAGGGGACAGGGGGCTA.

On this clone itself: Each gene name is a mouse one. The CDR3 goes on 4 residues after the read ends, and that part is filled in from the germline J gene. The V gene is TRBV1, the J gene TRBJ2-7, with 8 bases that match TRBD2. The CDR3 loop spans 16 amino acids. The germline V gene has CDR1 NSQYPW and CDR2 LRSPGD (reference sequence). Trimming at V came to 0 bases and at J to 0 bases, leaving 4 bases not matched to a gene. The part of the CDR3 DNA that was read is TGCACCTGCAGTGCAGATCCTGGGGGGCACTCCTAT. It specifies CTCSADPGGHSY. The whole CDR3 protein reads CTCSADPGGHSYEQYF.

As to this clone: Gene names and germline match the mouse. The read ends 4 residues early relative to the CDR3; the germline J gene fills the gap. The chain carries TRBV29 and TRBJ2-5; 9 positions match TRBD1. The germline V gene encodes CDR1 MSHET and CDR2 SYDVDS. The CDR3 extends over 11 amino acids. Incomplete CDR3 DNA: TGTGCTACCGGGACAGGGGAC. This encodes CATGTGD. The entire CDR3 sequence reads CATGTGDTQYF.

As regards this clone: Gene names are the mouse ones. Read coverage stops 4 residues before the CDR3 terminus; the germline J gene supplies the remainder. The chain couples TRBV16 to TRBJ1-4, with TRBD1 as a possible D gene (6 bases). The ends were cut back, 2 bases at V and 4 bases at J, with 14 bases in the middle. Germline loops: CDR1 SGHSA, CDR2 FRNQAP. The CDR3 contains 16 residues. Incomplete CDR3 DNA: TGTGCAAGCAGCTTACCACCGGGACAAAACAACGAA. Amino acid sequence: CASSLPPGQNNE. The full CDR3 protein is CASSLPPGQNNERLFF.

This clone was observed a handful of times. Gene names denote mouse genes. Read coverage stops 4 residues before the CDR3 terminus; the germline J gene supplies the remainder. The V call is TRBV13-3, the J call TRBJ2-4; D may be TRBD1 (5 bases). Trimming left V 5 bases short and J 0 bases short, with 10 bases between. The CDR3 is 14 amino acids. Germline loops: CDR1 NNHDY, CDR2 SYVADS. CDR3 sequence: CASSPTGSQNTLYF. CDR3 DNA (partial): TGTGCCAGCAGCCCCACAGGAAGTCAAAAC.

This clone was seen only a few times. All gene names here are mouse names. The read falls 4 residues short of the CDR3 end, and the missing part is taken from the germline J gene. The chain has TRBV19 and TRBJ2-4; D perhaps matches TRBD1 (6 bases). V lost 5 bases, J lost 0 bases, and 7 bases lay in between. The germline gives CDR1 FNHDT, CDR2 SITEND (reference sequence). This CDR3 comprises 13 residues. The covered CDR3 bases are TGTGCCAGCAGGGGACAAAGTCAAAAC. Translating it yields CASRGQSQN. The full CDR3 sequence reads CASRGQSQNTLYF.

This clone turned up a few times. Gene names and germline match the mouse. The observed sequence ends 4 residues before the CDR3 terminus, with the missing tail filled in from the germline J gene. J is TRBJ1-2 and V is TRBV13-1; the D is unclear. The CDR3 is made up of 14 amino acids. Per germline, CDR1 NSHNY and CDR2 SYGAGN. V lost 1 base to trimming and J lost 1 base, with 8 bases between them. The chain's CDR3 is CASSDSPQNSDYTF. Partial CDR3 DNA: TGTGCCAGCAGTGATTCCCCACAAAACTCC.

With respect to this clone: Gene names denote mouse genes. With the read ending 4 residues before the CDR3 end, the germline J gene is used to fill in that end. This rearrangement joins TRBV31 to TRBJ1-4; tentative D call: TRBD1 (5 bases). V gave up 1 base and J gave up 2 bases, with 8 bases separating them. Germline lookup yields CDR1 GKSSPN and CDR2 SITVG. This CDR3 spans 14 amino acids. The CDR3 protein is CAWSPQGSNERLFF. The CDR3 DNA, read in part, is TGTGCCTGGAGTCCTCAGGGATCCAACGAA. Using reference TRBV31 and TRBJ1-4 for the parts outside the CDR3, the full variable domain is AQTIHQWPVAEIKAVGSPLSLGCTIKGKSSPNLYWYWQATGGTLQQLFYSITVGQVESVVQLNLSASRPKDDQFILSTEKLLLSHSGFYLCAWSPQGSNERLFFGHGTKLSVL.

This clone was seen a handful of times. Gene names are mouse gene names. The read ends 4 residues before the CDR3 terminus; that terminus is restored from the germline J gene. The chain links TRBV1 to TRBJ2-5, with a possible D match to TRBD2 (7 bases). The CDR3 sequence is 16 residues long. Germline CDR1 NSQYPW, CDR2 LRSPGD (reference sequence). The chain's CDR3 is CTCSADPGGREDTQYF. Partial CDR3 DNA: TGCACCTGCAGTGCAGATCCCGGGGGGCGCGAAGAC. The entire variable domain, with the rest obtained from reference TRBV1 and TRBJ2-5, is as follows: VTLLEQNPRWRLVPRGQAVNLRCILKNSQYPWMSWYQQDLQKQLQWLFTLRSPGDKEVKSLPGADYLATRVTDTELRLQVANMSQGRTLYCTCSADPGGREDTQYFGPGTRLLVL.

On this clone: Each gene name is a mouse one. The observed sequence ends 4 residues before the CDR3 terminus, with the missing tail filled in from the germline J gene. This chain links TRBV13-3 with TRBJ2-4, with D possibly being TRBD1 (6 bases). This CDR3 comprises 15 residues. Germline V gene sequence: CDR1 NNHDY, CDR2 SYVADS. V lost 2 bases and J lost 0, with 10 bases in between. Incomplete CDR3 DNA: TGTGCCAGCAGTGAGTGGGACATTAGTCAAAAC. This encodes CASSEWDISQN. The entire CDR3 reads CASSEWDISQNTLYF.

This clone occurred a few times. Gene names and germline match the mouse. The read terminates 4 residues ahead of where the CDR3 ends, so the germline J gene completes it. This chain connects TRBV19 to TRBJ2-3; a possible D gene is TRBD2 (7 bases). The V end was cut by 2 bases, the J end by 4 bases, with 11 bases between. The CDR3 is 14 residues long. Germline V gene sequence: CDR1 FNHDT, CDR2 SITEND (reference sequence). The CDR3 protein is CASSIPGGPETLYF. CDR3 bases read: TGTGCCAGCAGTATCCCTGGGGGCCCAGAA.

This clone was recorded at least ten times. Mouse names are used for the genes. The sequence runs out 4 residues before the end of the CDR3; the remainder is reconstructed from the germline J gene. The rearrangement uses TRBV13-3 and TRBJ2-1; 9 bases map to TRBD1. J lost 6 bases, V lost 3 bases, and 4 bases had no gene match. There are 14 residues in the CDR3. Germline V gives CDR1 NNHDY, CDR2 SYVADS. Partial CDR3 DNA: TGTGCCAGCAGTGGGACAGGGGTTCTTGCT. The encoded protein is CASSGTGVLA. The whole CDR3 reads CASSGTGVLAEQFF.

This clone appeared a few times. The genes are named according to mouse. The CDR3 extends 4 residues past the end of the read, so its final part is completed from the germline J gene. The V gene is TRBV1, the J gene TRBJ2-7, with a possible D match to TRBD1 (5 bases). Looked up from germline, CDR1 is NSQYPW and CDR2 is LRSPGD (reference sequence). The CDR3 sequence is 14 residues long. V lost 1 base to trimming and J lost 3 bases, with 10 bases between them. This chain's CDR3 is CTCSAGLDNYEQYF. CDR3 DNA, as far as it was read: TGCACCTGCAGTGCAGGGTTGGACAACTAT.

This clone was counted only a few times. Gene names and germline match the mouse. The sequence runs out 4 residues before the end of the CDR3; the remainder is reconstructed from the germline J gene. V usage is TRBV13-1 and J usage is TRBJ2-7; 8 positions match TRBD2. Germline V CDR1 and CDR2: NSHNY, SYGAGN. CDR3 size: 13 residues. This CDR3 is CASKELGGYEQYF. The DNA read from the CDR3 is TGTGCCAGCAAGGAGCTGGGGGGATAT.

Concerning this clone itself: Gene names are mouse gene names. The read ends 4 residues before the CDR3 terminus; that terminus is restored from the germline J gene. This rearrangement joins TRBV13-2 to TRBJ2-1; 7 bases agree with TRBD1. The V gene's germline CDR1 is NNHNN and CDR2 SYGAGS (reference sequence). The trim removed 4 bases at V and 3 bases at J, leaving 4 bases unmatched. This CDR3 is 14 amino acids long. CDR3 sequence: CASGSGTVYAEQFF. Partial CDR3 DNA: TGTGCCAGCGGTTCTGGGACAGTCTATGCT.

About this clone: Gene names refer to mouse genes. The CDR3 goes on 4 residues after the read ends, and that part is filled in from the germline J gene. The rearrangement uses TRBV19 and TRBJ2-3; D is perhaps TRBD2 (6 bases). The ends were cut back, 5 bases at V and 1 base at J, with 14 bases in the middle. In germline, CDR1 is FNHDT, CDR2 SITEND (reference sequence). The length of the CDR3 is 15 residues. CDR3 amino acids: CASRHGGRGAETLYF. The covered CDR3 bases are TGTGCCAGCAGGCATGGGGGAAGAGGTGCAGAA.

Note on this clone: These gene names are mouse names. Read data end 4 residues before the CDR3 end; the end is taken from the germline J gene. The chain has TRBV13-3 and TRBJ2-5; 12 bases agree with TRBD1. This CDR3 is 17 amino acids long. The V segment lost 1 base and the J segment 1 base; nucleotides outside the gene matches: 4. CDR1 NNHDY and CDR2 SYVADS come from the germline V gene. Partial CDR3 DNA: TGTGCCAGCAGTGATTTGGGACAGGGGGCTGACCAAGAC. Its translation: CASSDLGQGADQD. The full CDR3 protein is CASSDLGQGADQDTQYF.

This clone was picked up a small number of times. The gene names here belong to mouse. The CDR3 is cut off 4 residues early in the read; its end comes from the germline J gene. The J gene is TRBJ2-1, the V gene TRBV1; D is unresolved. CDR1 and CDR2 from the germline V gene are NSQYPW and LRSPGD (reference sequence). The CDR3 loop spans 15 amino acids. Trimming took 0 bases from V and 0 from J, leaving 6 bases between them. Incomplete CDR3 DNA: TGCACCTGCAGTGCAGATAACTCTAACTATGCT. Translating gives CTCSADNSNYA. The entire CDR3 sequence reads CTCSADNSNYAEQFF.

About this clone itself: The listed genes are named as in mouse. With the read ending 4 residues before the CDR3 end, the germline J gene is used to fill in that end. The J gene is TRBJ2-4, the V gene TRBV17; TRBD2 matches 12 bases. Germline CDR1 reads MNHDT; CDR2 reads YYDKIL. CDR3 length: 15 amino acids. Trimming took 5 bases from V and 3 from J; bases not matched to a gene: 3. The CDR3 bases that were read are TGTGCTAGCAGTCTCGGACTGGGGGGGCAAAAC. Translating gives CASSLGLGGQN. The CDR3 in its entirety is CASSLGLGGQNTLYF.

Concerning this clone: The genes are named according to mouse. Read sequence stops 4 residues before the CDR3 end, and the germline J gene provides the missing end. This sequence joins TRBV13-1 and TRBJ2-5; 10 nucleotides agree with TRBD2. Germline V CDR1 and CDR2: NSHNY, SYGAGN. With 3 bases clipped from V and 0 bases from J, the junction kept 1 base outside the gene matches. The CDR3 is made up of 15 amino acids. CDR3 sequence: CASSGGLGNQDTQYF. The covered CDR3 bases are TGTGCCAGCAGTGGGGGACTGGGGAACCAAGAC.

Comment on this clone: TCRdb gives a protein that differs at residue 13 from what the DNA encodes, so the protein here is translated from the DNA. Gene names are the mouse ones. The read stops 3 residues short of the end of the CDR3; the missing end is completed from the germline J gene. The J gene is TRBJ1-6, the V gene TRBV13-3; D may be TRBD1 (5 bases). TRBJ1-6 is flagged as an ORF with uncertain function. The CDR3 is 16 residues long. V shed 1 base and J shed 3 bases, with 11 bases lying between them. CDR1 and CDR2 from the germline V gene are NNHDY and SYVADS. CDR3 loop: CASSDQGRGYNSPLYF. The CDR3 bases that were read are TGTGCCAGCAGTGATCAGGGAAGAGGCTATAATTCGCCC.

There are a few counts of this clone. Gene names and germline refer to mouse. The DNA read from the CDR3 is TGTGCCAGCAGTGCTCCTGGCAACCAAGAC. Its protein is CASSAPGNQD. Given in full, the CDR3 is CASSAPGNQDTQYF. J is TRBJ2-5 and V is TRBV13-3; no clear D gene. The read ends 4 residues before the CDR3 terminus; that terminus is restored from the germline J gene. Per germline, CDR1 NNHDY and CDR2 SYVADS. This CDR3 region has 14 residues. V was clipped by 3 bases and J by 0 bases, with 8 bases between them.

Comments on this clone: Genes here carry mouse names. Sequencing ends 4 residues short of the CDR3 end; the germline J gene provides the rest. V gene TRBV13-3 combines with J gene TRBJ2-3, with 9 bases fitting TRBD2. V trimming: 3 bases; J trimming: 0 bases; junction bases outside the gene matches: 5. Germline V CDR1 and CDR2: NNHDY, SYVADS. This CDR3 is 16 amino acids long. The sequenced CDR3 bases are TGTGCCAGCAGTGGCCCTCTGGGGGGGAGTGCAGAA. Translating gives CASSGPLGGSAE. The entire CDR3 protein reads CASSGPLGGSAETLYF.

In its sample, this clone was seen a few times. Germline and genes: mouse. The read ends 4 residues shy of where the CDR3 ends; the end is completed using the germline J gene. This sequence joins TRBV17 and TRBJ2-7; D is unclear. The CDR3 loop spans 14 amino acids. V was pared by 0 bases and J by 3 bases, with 9 bases between. In germline, CDR1 is MNHDT, CDR2 YYDKIL. The sequenced CDR3 bases are TGTGCTAGCAGTAGAGATCAGGAAGGCTAT. This encodes CASSRDQEGY. The whole CDR3 protein reads CASSRDQEGYEQYF.